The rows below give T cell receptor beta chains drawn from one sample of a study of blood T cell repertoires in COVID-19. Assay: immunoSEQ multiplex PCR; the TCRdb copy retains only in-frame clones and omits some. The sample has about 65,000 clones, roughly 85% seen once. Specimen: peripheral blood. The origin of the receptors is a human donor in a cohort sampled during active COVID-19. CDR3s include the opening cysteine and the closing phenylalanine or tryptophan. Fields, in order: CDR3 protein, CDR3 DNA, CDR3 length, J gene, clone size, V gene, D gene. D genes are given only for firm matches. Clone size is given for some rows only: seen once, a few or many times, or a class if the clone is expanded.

CDR3: CASSTRDTFIPDYGYTF
DNA: TGTGCCAGTAGTACCCGGGACACCTTTATCCCTGACTATGGCTACACCTTC
length: 17
J: TRBJ1-2
size: .
V: TRBV19
D: .

CDR3: CASSGSQTDTEAFF
DNA: TGTGCCAGTAGTGGTTCACAGACAGACACTGAAGCTTTCTTT
length: 14
J: TRBJ1-1
size: few
V: TRBV19
D: .

CDR3: CASSLGTEFAEAFF
DNA: TGTGCCAGCTCACTCGGGACAGAGTTTGCTGAAGCTTTCTTT
length: 14
J: TRBJ1-1
size: .
V: TRBV18
D: TRBD1

CDR3: CASSATASPYEQYF
DNA: TGTGCCAGCAGCGCGACTGCAAGTCCCTACGAGCAGTACTTC
length: 14
J: TRBJ2-7
size: .
V: TRBV9
D: .

CDR3: CASSQGPLNNQPQHF
DNA: TGTGCCAGCAGCCAAGGGCCCCTCAACAATCAGCCCCAGCATTTT
length: 15
J: TRBJ1-5
size: .
V: TRBV3-1/TRBV3-2
D: .

CDR3: CASRETSGGADEQFF
DNA: TGTGCCAGTAGGGAAACTAGCGGGGGGGCGGATGAGCAGTTCTTC
length: 15
J: TRBJ2-1
size: .
V: TRBV19
D: TRBD2

CDR3: CASSPQVGGYTF
DNA: TGCGCCAGCAGCCCACAGGTTGGAGGCTACACCTTC
length: 12
J: TRBJ1-2
size: .
V: TRBV5-1
D: .

CDR3: CASSPIRRGLRTNEKLFF
DNA: TGTGCCAGCTCACCTATTCGCCGCGGCCTCCGAACTAATGAAAAACTGTTTTTT
length: 18
J: TRBJ1-4
size: .
V: TRBV18
D: .

CDR3: CASSPGQGSEKLFF
DNA: TGCGCCAGCAGCCCCGGACAGGGGTCGGAAAAACTGTTTTTT
length: 14
J: TRBJ1-4
size: .
V: TRBV5-1
D: TRBD1

CDR3: CASSLAIGLGSIAFF
DNA: TGTGCCAGCAGCTTAGCTATTGGCTTGGGTAGCATAGCTTTCTTT
length: 15
J: TRBJ1-1
size: .
V: TRBV7-2
D: .

CDR3: CASSQETSAYSYEQYF
DNA: TGTGCCAGCAGCCAAGAAACTAGCGCGTACTCCTACGAGCAGTACTTC
length: 16
J: TRBJ2-7
size: few
V: TRBV4-2
D: TRBD2